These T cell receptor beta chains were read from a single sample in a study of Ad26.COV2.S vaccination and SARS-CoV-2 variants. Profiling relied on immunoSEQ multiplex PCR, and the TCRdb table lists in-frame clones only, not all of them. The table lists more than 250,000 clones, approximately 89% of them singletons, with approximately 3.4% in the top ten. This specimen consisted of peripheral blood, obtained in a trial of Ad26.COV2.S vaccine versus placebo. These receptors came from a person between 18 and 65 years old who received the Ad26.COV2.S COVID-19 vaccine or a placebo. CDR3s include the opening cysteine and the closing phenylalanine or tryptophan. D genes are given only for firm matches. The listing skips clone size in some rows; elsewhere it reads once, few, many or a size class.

TGTGCCAGCAGGGATGGCGCCTTGGACATTCAGTACTTC | CASRDGALDIQYF | TRBV25-1 | . | TRBJ2-4 | .
TGTGCCAGCAGCTTTGACGGGTCAGCTAACTATGGCTACACCTTC | CASSFDGSANYGYTF | TRBV5-4 | . | TRBJ1-2 | .
TGCGCCAGCAGAACACCGGGACAGGGGCCTGTTAACTATGGCTACACCTTC | CASRTPGQGPVNYGYTF | TRBV4-1 | TRBD1 | TRBJ1-2 | .
TGTGCCAGCAGCCGCAGCGGGATCTCCCAAGAGACCCAGTACTTC | CASSRSGISQETQYF | TRBV6-2/TRBV6-3 | TRBD2 | TRBJ2-5 | .
TGTGCCAGCAGCCCCATGCGTGTGCAGTTCTTC | CASSPMRVQFF | TRBV7-2 | . | TRBJ2-1 | .
TGCAGTGCTAGTCCCCCACGGGAGCACCACGAGCAGTACTTC | CSASPPREHHEQYF | TRBV20-1 | . | TRBJ2-7 | .
TGTGCCAGCAGCTTAGATTACAGGCGCGACGAGCAGTACTTC | CASSLDYRRDEQYF | TRBV7-2 | . | TRBJ2-7 | few
TGTGCTAGTGGTTTGGAGGGACTGGACGGCTCCTACGAGCAGTACTTC | CASGLEGLDGSYEQYF | TRBV12-5 | . | TRBJ2-7 | .
TGCAGCGTCCGACTAGCGGGGCTATACGAGCAGTACTTC | CSVRLAGLYEQYF | TRBV29-1 | TRBD2 | TRBJ2-7 | .
TGTGCCAGCTCACCTATGAAGAACACTGAAGCTTTCTTT | CASSPMKNTEAFF | TRBV18 | . | TRBJ1-1 | few
TGTGCAAGTCGCTTAATCCCCGCATCCCGGGACAGGGGGCTGGCGGGGGCCAACGTCCTGACTTTC | CASRLIPASRDRGLAGANVLTF | TRBV12-2 | . | TRBJ2-6 | .
TGTGCCAGCAGTCGGGAGGGTGAAGCTTTCTTT | CASSREGEAFF | TRBV2 | . | TRBJ1-1 | .
TGTGCCACCAGATTGGGTAACTCTGGAAACACCATATATTTT | CATRLGNSGNTIYF | TRBV15 | . | TRBJ1-3 | .
TGTGCCAGCAGTTACGGGAATTACCTCGCAGATACGCAGTATTTT | CASSYGNYLADTQYF | TRBV6-5 | . | TRBJ2-3 | .
TGCGCCAGCAGCCGAGAGGCAGGGAACTATGGCTACACCTTC | CASSREAGNYGYTF | TRBV5-1 | . | TRBJ1-2 | .
TGTGCCAGTAGTATAGGGACAGGGGCTGGGGCCAACGTCCTGACTTTC | CASSIGTGAGANVLTF | TRBV19 | TRBD1 | TRBJ2-6 | .
TGTGCCAGCAGCAGAATCACTAGATCCACCTACAATGAGCAGTTCTTC | CASSRITRSTYNEQFF | TRBV7-2 | . | TRBJ2-1 | .
TGTGCCATCAGTGAGTCAGGGGCGAACACTGAAGCTTTCTTT | CAISESGANTEAFF | TRBV10-3 | . | TRBJ1-1 | .
TGTGCCAGCAGTTATGCGACGGGGGGCCGGAACACTGAAGCTTTCTTT | CASSYATGGRNTEAFF | TRBV6-5 | . | TRBJ1-1 | once
TGTGCCAGCAGTTTTGCAACAGCCTACAATGAGCAGTTCTTC | CASSFATAYNEQFF | TRBV27 | . | TRBJ2-1 | .
TGTGCCAGCAGTTTGAAACAGGGGGATGAGCAGTTCTTC | CASSLKQGDEQFF | TRBV28 | TRBD1 | TRBJ2-1 | many
TGCACCAGCAGCCAAGATGTCCGGGACAGGGAGAACACTGAAGCTTTCTTT | CTSSQDVRDRENTEAFF | TRBV1 | . | TRBJ1-1 | .
TGTGCCAGCAGCCAAAAAGGGACTACCCGCTCCTACAATGAGCAGTTCTTC | CASSQKGTTRSYNEQFF | TRBV7-9 | TRBD2 | TRBJ2-1 | .
TGTGCCAGTAGTCTTCAGGGGGTGGACACCGGGGAGCTGTTTTTT | CASSLQGVDTGELFF | TRBV19 | TRBD1 | TRBJ2-2 | .
TGTGCCTGGAGTGTACAGACATATAACTATGGCTACACCTTC | CAWSVQTYNYGYTF | TRBV30 | . | TRBJ1-2 | .
TGTGCCAGCAGCGTAGCTACGGGACAGGGATCGTTAGCGGGAGCCCAAGAGACCCAGTACTTC | CASSVATGQGSLAGAQETQYF | TRBV9 | . | TRBJ2-5 | .
TGCGCCAGCAGCTTGGCCAATCCCCGGGGTGAGCAGTTCTTC | CASSLANPRGEQFF | TRBV5-1 | . | TRBJ2-1 | .
TGTGCCAGCAGCTGGGGCGGGAGGGAGACCCAGTACTTC | CASSWGGRETQYF | TRBV7-2 | TRBD2 | TRBJ2-5 | .
TGCGCCAGCAGCTCGGTCGGGACTCTAAAAAACATTCAGTACTTC | CASSSVGTLKNIQYF | TRBV5-1 | . | TRBJ2-4 | .
TGCGCCAGCAGCCCTCGGGACGCATACAATGAGCAGTTCTTC | CASSPRDAYNEQFF | TRBV5-1 | . | TRBJ2-1 | .
TGTGCCAGAAGCTTGGCGGTCTGGGGGGAGTGCACTGAAGCTTTCTTT | CARSLAVWGECTEAFF | TRBV5-3 | . | TRBJ1-1 | .
TGTGCCAGCAGCCCAAGCTCTGGAAACACCATATATTTT | CASSPSSGNTIYF | TRBV9 | . | TRBJ1-3 | .
TGTGCCAGCAGCTTAACCAACAGAGTTTCCTACGAGCAGTACTTC | CASSLTNRVSYEQYF | TRBV5-5 | . | TRBJ2-7 | .
TGTGCCTGGAGTGCTCCAACAGGGGGTAGTACAGATACGCAGTATTTT | CAWSAPTGGSTDTQYF | TRBV30 | TRBD1 | TRBJ2-3 | .
TGTGCCAGCAGTTTGGGGGATGTAGGGAGAAATGGCTACACCTTC | CASSLGDVGRNGYTF | TRBV27 | . | TRBJ1-2 | .
TGCGCCAGCAGCTTCATCACGGGGCAACAGGGGGGCTACGAGCAGTACTTC | CASSFITGQQGGYEQYF | TRBV5-1 | TRBD1 | TRBJ2-7 | once
TGTGCCACCAGCAGATTACCTCCCGACGGGAACATGAACACTGAAGCTTTCTTT | CATSRLPPDGNMNTEAFF | TRBV15 | . | TRBJ1-1 | .
TGTGCCAGCAGTGAACTGGGGGTTTCAAACACTGAAGCTTTCTTT | CASSELGVSNTEAFF | TRBV2 | . | TRBJ1-1 | once
TGTGCCAGCAGCTTGGGTGAACGCTCCTACAATGAGCAGTTCTTC | CASSLGERSYNEQFF | TRBV5-4 | . | TRBJ2-1 | .
TGCGCCAGCAGCCAGATCGACCTAGCCAAAAACATTCAGTACTTC | CASSQIDLAKNIQYF | TRBV4-1 | . | TRBJ2-4 | .
TGTGCCACCTCGGGGGGGAGGAGGACTGAAGCTTTCTTT | CATSGGRRTEAFF | TRBV3-1/TRBV3-2 | . | TRBJ1-1 | .
TGTGCCAGCCGAGACAGCTCGAACACTGAAGCTTTCTTT | CASRDSSNTEAFF | TRBV12-3/TRBV12-4 | . | TRBJ1-1 | .